The 20 T cell receptor beta chains below all came from one sample that was sequenced in a study of patients and donors after allogeneic stem cell transplantation. TCRdb redid the calling of the RT-PCR reads with MiXCR, one entry per CDR3 protein. The sample lists 900,000 to 1,000,000 distinct CDR3 sequences, around 17% occurring once. The sample was blood, either unsorted or a sorted T cell fraction (not recorded which). The receptors shown here come from a human donor who was either an allogeneic HSCT recipient or a stem cell or donor lymphocyte infusion donor (not recorded which). It is not recorded whose cells these are; they may come from a transplant donor.

J is TRBJ2-1 and V is TRBV7-3; D could derive from TRBD1 or TRBD2 (5 bases each). Trimming took 4 bases from V and 6 from J, leaving 16 bases between them. The CDR3 is made up of 15 amino acids. The germline V gene has CDR1 SGHTA and CDR2 FQGTGA. The CDR3 DNA reads as TGTGCCAGCAGCTCGCCCGGGACGGTATTCAATGAGCAGTTCTTC. Translated, it gives CASSSPGTVFNEQFF.

This chain uses TRBV6-5 with TRBJ2-2; D is ambiguous. The CDR3 runs 17 residues. Trimming left V 0 bases short and J 0 bases short, with 11 bases between. Germline assignment: CDR1 MNHEY and CDR2 SVGAGI. Here the CDR3 DNA reads TGTGCCAGCAGTTACTCGATATACACCTCGAACACCGGGGAGCTGTTTTTT. It encodes CASSYSIYTSNTGELFF.

The V and J genes are TRBV30 and TRBJ2-1; D not resolved. V lost 1 base and J 1 base, leaving 17 bases between the germline ends. The CDR3 length is 17 residues. Per the germline V gene, CDR1 is GTSNPN and CDR2 is SVGIG (reference sequence). The CDR3 DNA reads TGTGCCTGGAGTGCCGCCGCGAGCTCGGCGTCCTACAATGAGCAGTTCTTC. It codes for CAWSAAASSASYNEQFF. The whole variable domain, remainder taken from reference TRBV30 and TRBJ2-1, is SQTIHQWPATLVQPVGSPLSLECTVEGTSNPNLYWYRQAAGRGLQLLFYSVGIGQISSEVPQNLSASRPQDRQFILSSKKLLLSDSGFYLCAWSAAASSASYNEQFFGPGTRLTVL.

The V call is TRBV29-1, the J call TRBJ2-7, with D perhaps matching TRBD1 (6 bases). V was pared by 4 bases and J by 6 bases, with 10 bases between. Germline V gives CDR1 SQVTM, CDR2 ANQGSEA. The CDR3 has 11 amino acids. The CDR3 DNA is TGCAGCGTTGTCAGGGGCGGCGAGCAGTACTTC. Amino acids: CSVVRGGEQYF.

There are many counts of this clonotype. The rearrangement links TRBV20-1 to TRBJ2-1; D gene uncertain. Trimming removed 1 base from V and 3 bases from J, with 10 bases in between. Per the germline V gene, CDR1 is DFQATT and CDR2 is SNEGSKA (reference sequence). This CDR3 is built from 14 residues. The CDR3, as DNA: TGCAGTGCTAGAGCCCTACGTCTCTACAATGAGCAGTTCTTC. It encodes CSARALRLYNEQFF.

V gene TRBV6-6 combines with J gene TRBJ1-2, with D unresolved. With 2 bases removed from V and 0 bases from J, the gap between germline ends came to 4 bases. CDR1 is MNHNY, CDR2 SVGAGI, per germline (reference sequence). The CDR3 length is 13 residues. The CDR3 DNA sequence: TGTGCCAGCAGTTACAGACCTAACTATGGCTACACCTTC. Residues: CASSYRPNYGYTF.

This clonotype was counted a few times. The J gene is TRBJ1-3, the V gene TRBV9, with D hard to call. CDR1 is SGDLS and CDR2 is YYNGEE in the germline V gene. The V end lost 4 bases, the J end lost 2 bases, and 7 bases lay between the germline ends. This CDR3 has 13 amino acids. CDR3 sequence (DNA): TGTGCCAGCAGCAGAACCACTGGAAACACCATATATTTT. Protein sequence: CASSRTTGNTIYF.

This clonotype has more than one count but fewer than ten. This CDR3 reads CASSRIPGTTYGYTF. The DNA for the CDR3 is TGTGCCAGCAGCAGAATTCCCGGGACGACCTATGGCTACACCTTC. The chain employs TRBV5-5 and TRBJ1-2; tentative D call: TRBD1 (5 bases). Germline lookup yields CDR1 SGHKS and CDR2 YYEKEE (reference sequence). The CDR3 is 15 amino acids. Trimming took off 4 bases at V and 4 bases at J, with 17 bases between the two ends.

This clonotype was counted only a few times. The chain uses TRBV30 and TRBJ2-4; possibly TRBD1 for D (6 bases). The CDR3 consists of 12 residues. Germline CDR1 is GTSNPN and CDR2 is SVGIG (reference sequence). V lost 7 bases and J 4 bases, leaving 11 bases between the germline ends. CDR3 sequence reads: CAYLRGKNIQYF. The CDR3 DNA reads as TGTGCCTACCTGAGGGGGAAAAACATTCAGTACTTC. Variable domain in full (rest from reference TRBV30 and TRBJ2-4): SQTIHQWPATLVQPVGSPLSLECTVEGTSNPNLYWYRQAAGRGLQLLFYSVGIGQISSEVPQNLSASRPQDRQFILSSKKLLLSDSGFYLCAYLRGKNIQYFGAGTRLSVL.

This clonotype has more than one count but fewer than ten. J is TRBJ1-6 and V is TRBV12-3 or TRBV12-4; a weak D match, TRBD1 (6 bases). The CDR3 is 17 amino acids. Trimming removed 4 bases from V and 3 bases from J, with 16 bases in between. In nucleotides, the CDR3 is TGTGCCAGCAGTTCCAAACCCGGGACATACTATAATTCACCCCTCCACTTT. It yields the protein CASSSKPGTYYNSPLHF.

The rearrangement links TRBV20-1 to TRBJ2-7; 7 bases are shared with TRBD2. Germline V CDR1 and CDR2: DFQATT, SNEGSKA (reference sequence). The V segment lost 6 bases and the J segment 2 bases; nucleotides outside the gene matches: 10. The CDR3 extends over 14 amino acids. In DNA, the CDR3 is TGCAGTGCCAACCGGGGGGACCCTGCCTACGAGCAGTACTTC. Amino acids: CSANRGDPAYEQYF.

This clonotype was seen a few times. This chain uses TRBV4-3 with TRBJ1-3; D possibly corresponds to TRBD1 (5 bases). Trimming removed 3 bases from V and 4 bases from J, with 22 bases in between. The CDR3 has 18 residues. Germline CDR1 reads LGHNA; CDR2 reads YSLEER. CDR3 residues: CASSHRNPQDTLGNTIYF. CDR3 in DNA: TGCGCCAGCAGCCACCGAAACCCACAGGATACTTTAGGAAACACCATATATTTT.

This clonotype was observed at least ten times. This sequence joins TRBV20-1 and TRBJ1-4, with TRBD1 matching 8 bases. This CDR3 is 13 amino acids long. Germline V gives CDR1 DFQATT, CDR2 SNEGSKA (reference sequence). V was pared by 6 bases and J by 6 bases, with 6 bases of the junction left unmatched. CDR3 sequence (DNA): TGCAGTGCAAGACAGGGGCGGGATGAAAAACTGTTTTTT. Its protein product is CSARQGRDEKLFF.

The V and J genes are TRBV19 and TRBJ2-7, with 10 bases lining up with TRBD1. The junction had 8 bases not matched to a gene; V was cut back by 8 bases and J by 4 bases. The CDR3 length is 14 residues. The germline gives CDR1 LNHDA, CDR2 SQIVND (reference sequence). The CDR3: CASADRGRGYEQYF. In nucleotides, the CDR3 is TGTGCCAGTGCCGACAGGGGGCGAGGGTACGAGCAGTACTTC.

V and J are TRBV9 and TRBJ2-7; D is perhaps TRBD1 or TRBD2 (5 bases each). The CDR3 sequence is 13 residues long. Trimming cost V 4 bases and J 3 bases, with 11 bases left between them. The germline V gene has CDR1 SGDLS and CDR2 YYNGEE. The DNA for the CDR3 is TGTGCCAGCAGCCAGGGACCTGGCTACGAGCAGTACTTC. Translation gives CASSQGPGYEQYF.

The table lists this clonotype with a count of one. The chain links TRBV5-1 to TRBJ1-1; a weak D match, TRBD1 (6 bases). V dropped 4 bases and J dropped 5 bases, with 21 bases sitting between them. CDR3 length: 16 residues. In germline, CDR1 is SGHRS, CDR2 YFSETQ. In DNA, the CDR3 is TGCGCCAGCAGCCAGGAGACAGGATCAAGGGCGACTGAAGCTTTCTTT. This codes for CASSQETGSRATEAFF.

The CDR3 here is CAWSVQGLEGYTF. The CDR3 region has the DNA TGTGCCTGGAGTGTGCAGGGGTTGGAGGGCTACACCTTC. The rearrangement uses TRBV30 and TRBJ1-2; perhaps TRBD1 as D (6 bases). V was shortened by 0 bases and J by 8 bases, with 13 bases between the two germline ends. The germline gives CDR1 GTSNPN, CDR2 SVGIG (reference sequence). This CDR3 comprises 13 residues.

This clonotype appeared many times. V usage is TRBV29-1 and J usage is TRBJ2-5; D unclear. V was trimmed by 6 bases and J by 3 bases, leaving 11 bases between them. This CDR3 comprises 12 residues. From germline, CDR1 is SQVTM and CDR2 ANQGSEA. The CDR3 bases are TGCAGCGTACGTCTAGGGAAAGAGACCCAGTACTTC. Translated: CSVRLGKETQYF.

In this sample, this clonotype turned up a few times. The chain carries TRBV3-1 and TRBJ2-7; D perhaps matches TRBD2 (6 bases). The ends were cut back, 1 base at V and 3 bases at J, with 13 bases in the middle. CDR1 is LGHDT, CDR2 YNNKEL, per germline (reference sequence). The CDR3 length is 15 residues. Written as DNA, the CDR3 is TGTGCCAGCAGCCAAGTCGCGGGGTCAGGCTACGAGCAGTACTTC. Its protein is CASSQVAGSGYEQYF.

This clonotype was detected many times. This chain links TRBV12-3 or TRBV12-4 with TRBJ1-2; 9 bases line up with TRBD1. This CDR3 is built from 15 residues. The V and J ends lost 5 bases and 2 bases, in that order; junction bases with no gene match: 6. The CDR3 sequence: CASSPGTGHNYGYTF. The CDR3 coding sequence is TGTGCCAGCAGTCCGGGGACAGGGCACAACTATGGCTACACCTTC.